This T cell receptor beta chain derives from a study of shared clonotypes between healthy human individuals. Study-wide findings and caveats: Compared with memory subsets, naive subsets generally had larger estimated richness.

Naive CD4+ cells were CD45RA-selected; the remaining cells were memory. About this clone: The antigen is not known.

Clones were sequenced by immunoSEQ multiplex PCR, and TCRdb holds only the in-frame ones, with some missing. Of around 2.5 million clones detected, 93% appear once; the ten largest clones hold 0.36%. V shed 8 bases and J 6 bases; nucleotides not matched to a gene: 19. The CDR3 sequence is 17 residues long. The V gene's germline CDR1 is MNHEY and CDR2 SMNVEV (reference sequence). This TCR came from a man aged 18 to 30 in good health. Some clones in this sample may be carry-over from other donors' samples. The sample was naive CD4+ T cells from PBMCs. Regarding subset: CD45RA+ positively selected. V and J are TRBV27 and TRBJ2-1; 7 nucleotides agree with TRBD2. The CDR3: CASSFVRAAGEGNEQFF. CDR3 sequence (DNA): TGTGCCAGCTCATTCGTCAGGGCGGCGGGAGAAGGCAATGAGCAGTTCTTC.